The clone carrying this T cell receptor (beta chain) showed up just a few times. What it binds is unknown. V shed 5 bases and J shed 6 bases, with 19 bases lying between them. The CDR3 has 15 amino acids. CDR1 and CDR2 (germline): LNHDA, SQIVND (reference sequence). These data come from a study of T cells after yellow fever vaccination. Study context: Preparing low-cell-number fractions relied on SMART-Seq v4 Ultra Low Input.

TCRdb processed the 5' RACE reads anew with MiXCR; each CDR3 protein has one entry. The sample has 110,000 to 150,000 distinct CDR3 sequences, more than 6.5% seen once. Findings of the study overall: It was a weaker secondary response, yet one that peaked faster, at day 5 versus 15.

The source material was CD4+ T cells sorted from PBMCs, sampled 10 days after the yellow fever booster vaccination. The J gene is TRBJ1-1, the V gene TRBV19, with TRBD1 as a possible D gene (5 bases). The receptor's source is a man aged 30-40 years who received the YFV17D yellow fever vaccine. As DNA, the CDR3 is TGTGCCAGTAGTGCTTGGGGTGCATCGGGGGCTGAAGCTTTCTTT. Its protein product is CASSAWGASGAEAFF.